This T cell receptor (beta chain) was sequenced in a study of cytomegalovirus exposure and HLA in healthy donors. Germline V gives CDR1 MRHNA, CDR2 SNTAGT. CDR3 size: 15 residues. V lost 5 bases, J lost 3 bases, and 15 bases lay in between. PCR employed 60 Vbeta and 13 Jbeta primers. Produced via immunoSEQ multiplex PCR; TCRdb's table is partial and in-frame only. The sample lists 75,000 to 80,000 clones, roughly 76% seen once, with around an eighth in the top ten. This rearrangement joins TRBV6-4 to TRBJ2-3; TRBD2 is a possible D gene (6 bases). Sequenced: PBMCs. This clonotype originated in a male donor in good health and CMV-seropositive. DNA for the CDR3: TGTGCCAGCAGTCAGGTTGGGGGGATGACAGATACGCAGTATTTT. This gives the protein CASSQVGGMTDTQYF.